The 13 T cell receptor beta chains presented below share a single source sample, sequenced in a study of identical twins. TCRdb reanalysed the 5' RACE reads using MiXCR and keeps one entry per CDR3 protein. The profile shows a few hundred thousand distinct CDR3 sequences, roughly 9.9% of them singletons. The same sample was also used in a study of yellow fever vaccine responses in identical twins.

The sequencing input was PBMCs. These receptor sequences come from a woman between 18 and 30 years old in good health.

This clonotype was seen ten or more times. V and J are TRBV6-1 and TRBJ1-6; D is undetermined. The CDR3 has 14 amino acids. V was pared by 5 bases and J by 3 bases, with 8 bases between. Germline lookup yields CDR1 MNHNS and CDR2 SASEGT. CDR3 amino acids: CASSPRDYNSPLHF. The DNA for the CDR3 is TGTGCCAGCAGTCCTCGGGACTATAATTCACCCCTCCACTTT.

This sequence joins TRBV7-2 and TRBJ2-7; D might be TRBD1 or TRBD2, each matching 5 bases. Germline V gene lookup returns CDR1 SGHTA and CDR2 FQGNSA. The V gene lost 5 bases and the J gene lost 2 bases, with 16 bases spanning the gap. The CDR3 is 15 amino acids. CDR3 residues: CASSVPSRDPYEQYF. CDR3 DNA: TGTGCCAGCAGCGTACCCAGCAGGGACCCCTACGAGCAGTACTTC.

This rearrangement joins TRBV27 to TRBJ1-1; D is uncertain. Germline V gives CDR1 MNHEY, CDR2 SMNVEV (reference sequence). The ends were cut back, 5 bases at V and 1 base at J, with 17 bases in the middle. The CDR3 runs 16 residues. As DNA, the CDR3 is TGTGCCAGCAGTATGACGGCGATATTACCGAACACTGAAGCTTTCTTT. Translation: CASSMTAILPNTEAFF.

J is TRBJ2-2 and V is TRBV24-1; D is perhaps TRBD2 (6 bases). Trimming stripped 10 bases from V and 5 bases from J, with 19 bases between. Germline CDR1 is KGHDR and CDR2 is SFDVKD. CDR3 length: 15 amino acids. CDR3 DNA: TGTGCCACGCAGGACGATATGGGAGGAACCGGGGAGCTGTTTTTT. Amino acids: CATQDDMGGTGELFF.

This clonotype has just a few counts. CDR3: CASSSNGAYEQYF. In DNA, the CDR3 is TGTGCCAGCAGTTCCAACGGGGCCTACGAGCAGTACTTC. The rearrangement uses TRBV27 and TRBJ2-7; a weak D match, TRBD2 (5 bases). Deletions cut 4 bases from V and 2 bases from J, with 9 bases between. The CDR3 is made up of 13 amino acids. The germline V gene encodes CDR1 MNHEY and CDR2 SMNVEV (reference sequence).

This clonotype came up many times. V and J are TRBV5-1 and TRBJ2-2; 9 bases are a match to TRBD2. Germline loops: CDR1 SGHRS, CDR2 YFSETQ. CDR3 length: 15 residues. Unmatched junction bases numbered 13, after V lost 9 bases and J lost 7 bases. This CDR3 is CATHPGTSLGGELFF. CDR3 in DNA: TGCGCCACCCACCCTGGGACTAGCCTCGGCGGGGAGCTGTTTTTT. The full variable domain, its missing parts supplied by reference TRBV5-1 and TRBJ2-2, is KAGVTQTPRYLIKTRGQQVTLSCSPISGHRSVSWYQQTPGQGLQFLFEYFSETQRNKGNFPGRFSGRQFSNSRSEMNVSTLELGDSALYLCATHPGTSLGGELFFGEGSRLTVL.

This clonotype appeared many times. The chain uses TRBV10-3 and TRBJ2-7; 9 nucleotides line up with TRBD2. The CDR3 sequence is 15 residues long. Trimming at V came to 6 bases and at J to 0 bases, leaving 6 bases not matched to a gene. Per the germline V gene, CDR1 is ENHRY and CDR2 is SYGVKD. The CDR3 nucleotides read TGTGCCATCAGCGTTACTAGCGGGCGCTCCTACGAGCAGTACTTC. Its translation: CAISVTSGRSYEQYF.

The rearrangement links TRBV7-3 to TRBJ2-3, with 9 bases identical to TRBD2. V was pared by 2 bases and J by 5 bases, with 5 bases of the junction left unmatched. Germline values: CDR1 SGHTA, CDR2 FQGTGA. CDR3 size: 15 residues. In DNA, the CDR3 is TGTGCCAGCAGCTTATGGGGACTAGCAGAAGATACGCAGTATTTT. Protein product: CASSLWGLAEDTQYF.

In its sample, this clonotype was seen many times. This rearrangement joins TRBV7-3 to TRBJ2-1; D tentatively reads TRBD1 or TRBD2 (6 bases each). Germline CDR1 reads SGHTA; CDR2 reads FQGTGA. The CDR3 runs 15 residues. The V and J ends lost 5 bases and 1 base respectively, with 12 bases between them. CDR3 coding DNA: TGTGCCAGCAGCCTCACGGGGGCGTCCTACAATGAGCAGTTCTTC. Protein sequence: CASSLTGASYNEQFF.

This clonotype was seen more than once but under ten times. The rearrangement joins TRBV20-1 to TRBJ2-7; TRBD1 aligns across 10 bases. Germline-derived CDR1 and CDR2 are DFQATT and SNEGSKA (reference sequence). The junction had 11 bases not matched to a gene; V was cut back by 3 bases and J by 3 bases. The CDR3 sequence is 16 residues long. In DNA form, the CDR3 reads TGCAGTGCTAGCGCCCCTAGGGGGGACAGGGGCTACGAGCAGTACTTC. It specifies CSASAPRGDRGYEQYF.

The V call is TRBV28, the J call TRBJ1-5, with D hard to call. CDR1 and CDR2 (germline): MDHEN, SYDVKM. Trimming removed 7 bases from V and 0 bases from J, with 16 bases in between. The CDR3 extends over 16 amino acids. The CDR3 loop reads CASTIPSEYSNQPQHF. The CDR3, as DNA: TGTGCCAGCACCATTCCTTCGGAGTATAGCAATCAGCCCCAGCATTTT.

This clonotype was detected many times. The rearrangement links TRBV21-1 to TRBJ2-7. TRBV21-1 is termed a pseudogene. The CDR3 length is 17 residues. CDR3 region: CASSKGVLSGDSYEQYF. The CDR3, as DNA: TGTGCCAGCAGCAAAGGAGTGTTAAGCGGAGACTCCTACGAGCAGTACTTC.

This clonotype has ten or more counts. The rearrangement joins TRBV11-1 to TRBJ2-1; no firm D call. The CDR3 totals 13 residues. CDR1 and CDR2 from the germline V gene are SGHAT and FQDESV (reference sequence). Trimming shortened V by 7 bases and J by 7 bases, and 14 bases separated the two germline ends. As DNA, the CDR3 is TGTGCCAGCACTTCCCAGGTCGGAAATGAGCAGTTCTTC. Translated: CASTSQVGNEQFF.